The T cell receptor beta chain described here comes from a study of T cells in Graves' hyperthyroidism and ophthalmopathy (dated by TCRdb to between 2018 and 2020). With regard to the full study: Peripheral blood was sampled at the time of initial diagnosis, prior to any treatment. For training and testing, the 100 or so patients in the discovery cohort were randomly divided in a 7:3 ratio. TCR Vbeta CDR3 sequencing of roughly 140 peripheral blood samples (fewer than 45 ophthalmopathy, 70 to 85 hyperthyroidism and about 17 progressor patients) is reported in the paper. Thyroid tissue and blood T-cell repertoires from about six Graves' hyperthyroidism patients were also compared in the study. Once sampling was done, hyperthyroidism patients were given methimazole at a starting dose of 30 mg daily, whereas ophthalmopathy patients were given high-dose intravenous methylprednisolone. To identify TCR V-J signatures that set the groups apart, the researchers used a discovery cohort of 100 or so patients, made up of 40 to 45 with Graves' ophthalmopathy and approximately 57 with stable Graves' hyperthyroidism. Prospective prediction of ophthalmopathy was tested in an independent validation cohort consisting of roughly 20 hyperthyroidism patients and 15 or so patients who later progressed to ophthalmopathy. Study-wide conclusions, independent of this receptor: Blood samples also contained most of the expanded thyroid clonotypes (frequency above 0.001), which suggests that blood repertoires may reflect thyroid immune responses. In validation, the model predicted progression to ophthalmopathy with about 71% sensitivity and 72.22% specificity, a median of 6.5 months before onset. Sample size was not statistically predetermined, and blinding of investigators to group allocation was not performed. A model built on a 13 V-J signature distinguished ophthalmopathy from stable hyperthyroidism, reaching roughly 88% sensitivity and about 81% specificity in cross-validation and 80%/75% in testing.

Amplification of TCR beta CDR3 regions was carried out from RNA transcripts. The TCR CDR3 was subjected to a first round of RT-PCR using the HTBI primer set and the Qiagen OneStep RT-PCR kit. The libraries were constructed in a second round of multiplex PCR and then size-selected and purified. The libraries were sequenced on an Illumina HiSeq2000 using paired-end 100 bp reads. Under the source paper's analysis protocol: SOAPnuke was used to process the raw data, throwing out any read that contained adapters or uncalled bases, had a mean Phred below 15, or lacked an exact constant-primer or identifier match. High-quality paired reads were merged with COPE v1.2.5, and unique nucleotide sequences were defined as clonotypes. MiTCR v1.1 was used to align the clonotypes against IMGT TRBV, TRBD and TRBJ reference segments. The analysis was restricted to V-J combinations with a frequency above 0.0001, which together covered approximately 99% of the repertoires. The TCS score was defined as F50 (clonal expansion) divided by E x V (chaos), with BLOSUM62-based TCRdist calculated between CDR3 peptides within each V-J. Welch's t-statistics and random forest reduced just over 500 V-J features to 13, which were used in a naive Bayes classifier (R e1071). TCRdb reran the public reads through fastp at Q25 and MiXCR, keeping productive beta chains. One record per CDR3 amino acid sequence lists the most common genes and DNA. The V and J calls were determined by TCRdb, not by the authors. The sample table contains under 750,000 distinct CDR3 sequences; only one count was recorded for around a sixth of them. The ten top clones hold about a sixth of the sample.

Hyperthyroidism patients were newly diagnosed, had a disease duration of under 2 months, and were aged 18 to 65 years. Exclusion was applied to patients with uncontrolled infections, other autoimmune diseases, pregnancy or lactation. Clinical symptoms, serum thyroxine and TRAb, thyroid ultrasound, and orbital computed tomography formed the basis for the diagnoses. For progressor patients, blood was drawn at the first diagnosis of hyperthyroidism, before any ophthalmopathy symptoms had appeared. PBMCs were separated from 10 ml of fresh peripheral blood using Ficoll-Paque density gradient centrifugation. Progressor patients were first diagnosed with Graves' hyperthyroidism and then developed ophthalmopathy during follow-up. Trizol reagent was used to extract total RNA, and RNA quality was then checked on an Agilent 2100 Bioanalyzer. The germline V gene supplies CDR1 MNHNS and CDR2 SASEGT. V is cut by 5 bases and J by 5 bases, and the space between the germline ends is 12 bases. Spanning cysteine to phenylalanine, the CDR3 consists of 13 amino acids. Here the CDR3 DNA is all that survives: 39 bases in frame from base 1.

Remarks on this clonotype: Its antigen is not yet known. No quality values exist for individual bases; no much larger clone is one base distant.

The sequence is built from TRBV6-1 and TRBJ1-2; there is no confident call for the D gene. Sequenced input: blood. The TCR was taken from a woman in her forties or fifties with Graves' hyperthyroidism that later progressed to Graves' ophthalmopathy. The DNA is TGTGCCAGCAGTCCGATCAGAACTTATGGCTACACCTTC. This translates into CASSPIRTYGYTF.